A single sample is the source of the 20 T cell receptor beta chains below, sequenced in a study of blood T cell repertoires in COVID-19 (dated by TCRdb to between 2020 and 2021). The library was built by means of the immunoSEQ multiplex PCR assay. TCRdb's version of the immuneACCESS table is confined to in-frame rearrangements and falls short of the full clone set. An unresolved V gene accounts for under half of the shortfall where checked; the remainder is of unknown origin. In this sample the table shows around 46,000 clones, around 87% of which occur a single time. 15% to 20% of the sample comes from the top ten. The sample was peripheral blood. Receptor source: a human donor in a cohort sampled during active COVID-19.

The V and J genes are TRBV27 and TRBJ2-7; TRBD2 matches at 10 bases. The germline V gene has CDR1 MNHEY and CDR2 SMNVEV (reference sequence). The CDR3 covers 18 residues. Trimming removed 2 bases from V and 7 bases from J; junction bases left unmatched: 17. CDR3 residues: CASSLKLAGAGSFREQYF. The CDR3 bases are TGTGCCAGCAGTTTAAAGCTAGCGGGGGCCGGGTCATTTAGGGAGCAGTACTTC.

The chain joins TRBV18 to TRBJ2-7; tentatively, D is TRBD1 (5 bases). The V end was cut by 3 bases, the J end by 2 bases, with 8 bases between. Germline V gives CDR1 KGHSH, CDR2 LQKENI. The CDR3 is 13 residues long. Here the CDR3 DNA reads TGTGCCAGCTCACCCAGGGATACCTACGAGCAGTACTTC. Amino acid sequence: CASSPRDTYEQYF.

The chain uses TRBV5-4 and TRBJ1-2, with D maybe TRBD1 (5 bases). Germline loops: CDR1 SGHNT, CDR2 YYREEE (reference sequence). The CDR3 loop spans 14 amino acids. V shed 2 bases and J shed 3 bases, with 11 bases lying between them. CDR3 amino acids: CASSFSGTDYGYTF. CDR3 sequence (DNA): TGTGCCAGCAGCTTTTCCGGGACTGACTATGGCTACACCTTC.

The CDR3 here is CASRGGRFEKLFF. In nucleotides, the CDR3 is TGTGCCAGCAGGGGGGGGAGATTTGAAAAACTGTTTTTT. This chain connects TRBV6-5 to TRBJ1-4, with D possibly TRBD1 on 5 matching bases. This CDR3 has 13 residues. Looked up from germline, CDR1 is MNHEY and CDR2 is SVGAGI. V gave up 6 bases and J gave up 7 bases, with 12 bases separating them.

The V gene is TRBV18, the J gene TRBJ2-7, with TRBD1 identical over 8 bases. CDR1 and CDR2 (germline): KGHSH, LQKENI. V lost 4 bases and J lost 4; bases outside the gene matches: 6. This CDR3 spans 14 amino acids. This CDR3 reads CASSLTTGAYEQYF. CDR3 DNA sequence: TGTGCCAGCTCACTGACGACAGGGGCGTACGAGCAGTACTTC. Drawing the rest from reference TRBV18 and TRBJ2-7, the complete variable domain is NAGVMQNPRHLVRRRGQEARLRCSPMKGHSHVYWYRQLPEEGLKFMVYLQKENIIDESGMPKERFSAEFPKEGPSILRIQQVVRGDSAAYFCASSLTTGAYEQYFGPGTRLTVT.

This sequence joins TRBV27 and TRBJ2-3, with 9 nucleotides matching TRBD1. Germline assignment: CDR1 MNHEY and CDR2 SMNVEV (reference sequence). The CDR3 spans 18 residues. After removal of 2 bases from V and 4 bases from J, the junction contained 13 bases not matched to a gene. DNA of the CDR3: TGTGCCAGCAGTTTAAAATGGGGACAGGGCCCGAGTGCAGATACGCAGTATTTT. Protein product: CASSLKWGQGPSADTQYF.

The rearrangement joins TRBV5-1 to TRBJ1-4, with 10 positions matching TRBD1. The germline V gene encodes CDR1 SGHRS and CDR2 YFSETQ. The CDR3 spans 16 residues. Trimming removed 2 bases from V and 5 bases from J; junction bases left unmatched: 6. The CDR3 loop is CASSLQPGQGNEKLFF. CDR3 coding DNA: TGCGCCAGCAGCTTACAACCGGGACAGGGGAATGAAAAACTGTTTTTT.

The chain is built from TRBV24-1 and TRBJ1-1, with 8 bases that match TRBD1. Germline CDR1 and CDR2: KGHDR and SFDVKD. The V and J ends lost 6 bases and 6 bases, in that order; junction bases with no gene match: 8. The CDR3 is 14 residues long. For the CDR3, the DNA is TGTGCCACCAGTCAGACAGGGGCAGGCGCTGAAGCTTTCTTT. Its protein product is CATSQTGAGAEAFF.

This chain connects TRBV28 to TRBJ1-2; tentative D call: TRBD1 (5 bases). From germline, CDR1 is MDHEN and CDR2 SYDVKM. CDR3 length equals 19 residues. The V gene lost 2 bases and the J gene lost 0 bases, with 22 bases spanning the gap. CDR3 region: CASSLLAQGNRWTNYGYTF. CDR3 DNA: TGTGCCAGCAGTTTACTAGCGCAGGGAAATCGGTGGACTAACTATGGCTACACCTTC.

The CDR3 sequence is CASTPGLAGAYQETQYF. The CDR3, as DNA: TGTGCCAGCACCCCCGGACTAGCGGGAGCCTACCAAGAGACCCAGTACTTC. The chain employs TRBV2 and TRBJ2-5, with TRBD2 matching 13 bases. Germline V gives CDR1 SNHLY, CDR2 FYNNEI. V lost 7 bases, J lost 0 bases, and 8 bases stayed unmatched. The CDR3 spans 17 residues.

The chain's CDR3 is CASSGVAGYNEQFF. The CDR3 DNA reads as TGTGCCAGCAGTGGGGTAGCGGGGTACAATGAGCAGTTCTTC. The V and J genes are TRBV2 and TRBJ2-1; 8 bases match TRBD2. CDR3 length: 14 amino acids. V was pared by 4 bases and J by 4 bases, with 3 bases of the junction left unmatched. In germline, CDR1 is SNHLY, CDR2 FYNNEI.

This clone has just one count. The CDR3 region is CASSLAEYGYTF. In DNA, the CDR3 is TGTGCCAGCAGCTTAGCGGAGTATGGCTACACCTTC. J is TRBJ1-2 and V is TRBV7-9, with D hard to call. V was cut by 0 bases and J by 5 bases, with 4 bases left in between. Germline CDR1 reads SEHNR; CDR2 reads FQNEAQ (reference sequence). The CDR3 has 12 residues.

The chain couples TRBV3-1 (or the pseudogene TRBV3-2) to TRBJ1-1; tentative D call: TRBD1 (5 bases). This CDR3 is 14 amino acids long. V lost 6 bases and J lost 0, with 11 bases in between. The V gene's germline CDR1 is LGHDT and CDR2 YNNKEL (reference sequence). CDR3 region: CASSPSGVNTEAFF. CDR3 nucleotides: TGTGCCAGCAGTCCCTCGGGGGTGAACACTGAAGCTTTCTTT.

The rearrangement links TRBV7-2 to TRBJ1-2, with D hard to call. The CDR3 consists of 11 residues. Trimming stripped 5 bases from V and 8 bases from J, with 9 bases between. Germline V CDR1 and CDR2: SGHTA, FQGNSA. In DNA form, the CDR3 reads TGTGCCAGCAGCCCCAGTGGCGGCTACACCTTC. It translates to CASSPSGGYTF. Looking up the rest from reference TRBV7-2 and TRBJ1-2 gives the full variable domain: GAGVSQSPSNKVTEKGKDVELRCDPISGHTALYWYRQSLGQGLEFLIYFQGNSAPDKSGLPSDRFSAERTGGSVSTLTIQRTQQEDSAVYLCASSPSGGYTFGSGTRLTVV.

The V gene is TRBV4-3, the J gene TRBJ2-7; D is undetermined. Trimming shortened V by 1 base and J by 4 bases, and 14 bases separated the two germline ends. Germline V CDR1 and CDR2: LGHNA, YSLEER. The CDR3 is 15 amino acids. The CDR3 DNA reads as TGCGCCAGCAGCCAAGCCACAGCCCCCCGTTACGAGCAGTACTTC. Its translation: CASSQATAPRYEQYF.

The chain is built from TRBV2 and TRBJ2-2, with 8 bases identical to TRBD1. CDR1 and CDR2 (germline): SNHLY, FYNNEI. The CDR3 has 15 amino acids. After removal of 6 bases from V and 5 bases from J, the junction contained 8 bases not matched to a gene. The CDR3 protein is CASSLDRGGTGELFF. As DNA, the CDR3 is TGTGCCAGCAGCCTCGACAGGGGCGGTACCGGGGAGCTGTTTTTT.

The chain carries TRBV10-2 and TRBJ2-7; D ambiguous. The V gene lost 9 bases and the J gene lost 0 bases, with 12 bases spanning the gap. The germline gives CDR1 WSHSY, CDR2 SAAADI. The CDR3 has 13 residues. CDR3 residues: CASSPGTSYEQYF. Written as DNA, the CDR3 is TGCGCCAGTTCACCCGGTACCTCCTACGAGCAGTACTTC.

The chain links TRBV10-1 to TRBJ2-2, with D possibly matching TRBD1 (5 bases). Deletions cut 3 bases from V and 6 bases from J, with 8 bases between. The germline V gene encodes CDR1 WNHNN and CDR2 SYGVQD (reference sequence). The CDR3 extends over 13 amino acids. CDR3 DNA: TGCGCCAGCAGTGACAGGGTGGCCGGGGAGCTGTTTTTT. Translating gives CASSDRVAGELFF.

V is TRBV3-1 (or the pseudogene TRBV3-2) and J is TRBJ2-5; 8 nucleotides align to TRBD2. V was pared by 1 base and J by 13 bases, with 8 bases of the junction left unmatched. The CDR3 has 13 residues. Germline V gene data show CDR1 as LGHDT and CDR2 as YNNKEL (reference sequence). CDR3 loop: CASSQGLAGPLYF. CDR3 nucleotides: TGTGCCAGCAGCCAAGGGTTAGCGGGACCACTGTACTTC.

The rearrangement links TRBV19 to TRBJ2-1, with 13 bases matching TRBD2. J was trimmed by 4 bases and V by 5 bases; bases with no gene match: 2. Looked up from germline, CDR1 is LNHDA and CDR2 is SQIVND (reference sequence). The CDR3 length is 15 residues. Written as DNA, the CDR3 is TGTGCCAGTAGTGGGGGACTAGCGGGGTACAATGAGCAGTTCTTC. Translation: CASSGGLAGYNEQFF.